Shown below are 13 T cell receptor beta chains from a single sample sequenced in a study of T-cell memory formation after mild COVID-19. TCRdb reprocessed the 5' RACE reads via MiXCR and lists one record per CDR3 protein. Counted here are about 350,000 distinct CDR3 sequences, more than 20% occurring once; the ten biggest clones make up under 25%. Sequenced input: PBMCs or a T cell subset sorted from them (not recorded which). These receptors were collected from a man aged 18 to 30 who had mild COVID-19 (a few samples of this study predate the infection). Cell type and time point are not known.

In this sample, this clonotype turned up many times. The CDR3 DNA reads TGCAGCGTTGCCGGGGGAGCAGATACGCAGTATTTT. Its translation: CSVAGGADTQYF. This rearrangement joins TRBV29-1 to TRBJ2-3; D is perhaps TRBD2 (6 bases). Germline assignment: CDR1 SQVTM and CDR2 ANQGSEA. The V end lost 4 bases, the J end lost 4 bases, and 9 bases lay between the germline ends. This CDR3 has 12 amino acids.

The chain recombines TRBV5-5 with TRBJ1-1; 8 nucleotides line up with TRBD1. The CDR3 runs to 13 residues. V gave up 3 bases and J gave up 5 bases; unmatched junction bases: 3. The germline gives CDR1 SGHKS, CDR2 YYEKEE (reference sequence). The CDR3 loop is CASSWNRGTEAFF. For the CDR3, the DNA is TGTGCCAGCAGCTGGAACAGGGGGACTGAAGCTTTCTTT.

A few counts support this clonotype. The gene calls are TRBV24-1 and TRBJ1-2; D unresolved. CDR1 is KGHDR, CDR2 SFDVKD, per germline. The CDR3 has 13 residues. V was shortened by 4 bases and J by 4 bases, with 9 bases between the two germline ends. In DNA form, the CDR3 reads TGTGCCACCAGTGACACGGAGTTCTATGGCTACACCTTC. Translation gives CATSDTEFYGYTF.

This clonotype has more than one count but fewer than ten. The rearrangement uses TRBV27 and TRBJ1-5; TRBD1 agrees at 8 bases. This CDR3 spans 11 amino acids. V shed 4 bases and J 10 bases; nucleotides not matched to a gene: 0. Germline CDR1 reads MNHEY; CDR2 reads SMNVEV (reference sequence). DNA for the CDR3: TGTGCCAGCAGTTCAGGGGGCCCCCAGCATTTT. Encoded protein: CASSSGGPQHF.

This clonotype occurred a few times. The CDR3 nucleotides are TGTGCCAGCAGTAAAGGGACAGACTCAATGATCGGAAAACTGTTTTTT. This translates into CASSKGTDSMIGKLFF. The rearrangement links TRBV25-1 to TRBJ1-4; TRBD1 agrees at 7 bases. Trimming removed 5 bases from V and 10 bases from J; junction bases left unmatched: 16. CDR1 and CDR2 from the germline V gene are MGHDK and SYGVNS. The CDR3 loop spans 16 amino acids. Full variable domain (rest looked up from reference TRBV25-1 and TRBJ1-4): EADIYQTPRYLVIGTGKKITLECSQTMGHDKMYWYQQDPGMELHLIHYSYGVNSTEKGDLSSESTVSRIRTEHFPLTLESARPSHTSQYLCASSKGTDSMIGKLFFGSGTQLSVL.

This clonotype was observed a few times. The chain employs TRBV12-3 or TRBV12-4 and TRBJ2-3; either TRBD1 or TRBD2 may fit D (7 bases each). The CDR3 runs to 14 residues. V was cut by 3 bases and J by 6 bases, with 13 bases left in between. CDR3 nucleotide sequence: TGTGCCAGCAGTTTGGGAGGGGGCGTGGATACGCAGTATTTT. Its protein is CASSLGGGVDTQYF.

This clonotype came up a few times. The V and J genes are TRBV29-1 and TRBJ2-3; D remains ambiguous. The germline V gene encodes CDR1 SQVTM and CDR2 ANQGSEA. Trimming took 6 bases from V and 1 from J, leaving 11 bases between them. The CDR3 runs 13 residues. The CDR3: CSVAGRGTDTQYF. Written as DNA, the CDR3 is TGCAGCGTCGCCGGGCGAGGCACAGATACGCAGTATTTT.

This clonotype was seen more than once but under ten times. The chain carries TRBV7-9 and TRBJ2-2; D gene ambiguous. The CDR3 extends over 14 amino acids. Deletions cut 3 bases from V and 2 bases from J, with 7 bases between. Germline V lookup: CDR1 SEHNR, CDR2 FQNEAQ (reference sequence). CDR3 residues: CASSFMDNTGELFF. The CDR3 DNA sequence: TGTGCCAGCAGCTTCATGGATAACACCGGGGAGCTGTTTTTT.

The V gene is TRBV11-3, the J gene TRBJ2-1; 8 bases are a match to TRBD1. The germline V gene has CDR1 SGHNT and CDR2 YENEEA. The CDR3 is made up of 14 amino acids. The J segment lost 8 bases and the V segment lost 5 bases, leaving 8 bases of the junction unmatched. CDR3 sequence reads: CASSPQTGGDEQFF. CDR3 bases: TGTGCCAGCAGCCCCCAAACAGGGGGAGATGAGCAGTTCTTC.

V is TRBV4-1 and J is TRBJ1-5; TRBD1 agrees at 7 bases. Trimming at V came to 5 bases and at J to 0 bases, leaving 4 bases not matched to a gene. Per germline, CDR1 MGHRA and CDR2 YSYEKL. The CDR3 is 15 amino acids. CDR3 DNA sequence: TGCGCCAGCAGCGCCCGGACAGGTAGCAATCAGCCCCAGCATTTT. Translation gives CASSARTGSNQPQHF.

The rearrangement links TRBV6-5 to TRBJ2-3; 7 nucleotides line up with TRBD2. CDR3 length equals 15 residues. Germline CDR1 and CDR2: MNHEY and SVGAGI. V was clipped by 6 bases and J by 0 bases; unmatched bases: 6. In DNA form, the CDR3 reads TGTGCCAGCAGCTACAGCGGGGCTAGCACAGATACGCAGTATTTT. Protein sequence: CASSYSGASTDTQYF.

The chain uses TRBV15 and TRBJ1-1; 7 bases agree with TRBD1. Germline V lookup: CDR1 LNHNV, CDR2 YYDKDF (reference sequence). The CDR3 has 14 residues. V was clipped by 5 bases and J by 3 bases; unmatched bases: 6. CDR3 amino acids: CATSRNRGDTEAFF. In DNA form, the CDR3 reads TGTGCCACCAGCCGGAACAGGGGTGACACTGAAGCTTTCTTT.

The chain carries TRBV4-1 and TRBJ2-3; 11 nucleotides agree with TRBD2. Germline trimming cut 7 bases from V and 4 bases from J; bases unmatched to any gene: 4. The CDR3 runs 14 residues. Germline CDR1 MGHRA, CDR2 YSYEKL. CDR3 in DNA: TGCGCCAGCAATAGCGGGGGGGGCCCAGATACGCAGTATTTT. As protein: CASNSGGGPDTQYF.